This T cell receptor (beta chain) originates from a study of T cells in Graves' hyperthyroidism and ophthalmopathy. PBMCs came from more than 9 ml fresh peripheral blood. This clonotype was detected a few times. The TCR beta CDR3 regions underwent amplification using RNA transcripts as the source. TCR CDR3 underwent first-round RT-PCR with the HTBI primer set. TCRdb reanalysed the multiplex PCR reads using MiXCR and keeps one entry per CDR3 protein. Of roughly 750,000 distinct CDR3 sequences listed, less than 20% are singletons. Germline V lookup: CDR1 KGHSH, CDR2 LQKENI. Trimming shortened V by 3 bases and J by 0 bases, and 15 bases separated the two germline ends. The CDR3 covers 17 residues.

The chain links TRBV18 to TRBJ1-3; maybe TRBD1 (6 bases). The sample was blood. This clonotype was obtained from a man aged 18 to 29 with Graves' hyperthyroidism. The CDR3 DNA is TGTGCCAGCTCACCGGCGGGGGGCAGCCCCTCTGGAAACACCATATATTTT. Translation: CASSPAGGSPSGNTIYF.